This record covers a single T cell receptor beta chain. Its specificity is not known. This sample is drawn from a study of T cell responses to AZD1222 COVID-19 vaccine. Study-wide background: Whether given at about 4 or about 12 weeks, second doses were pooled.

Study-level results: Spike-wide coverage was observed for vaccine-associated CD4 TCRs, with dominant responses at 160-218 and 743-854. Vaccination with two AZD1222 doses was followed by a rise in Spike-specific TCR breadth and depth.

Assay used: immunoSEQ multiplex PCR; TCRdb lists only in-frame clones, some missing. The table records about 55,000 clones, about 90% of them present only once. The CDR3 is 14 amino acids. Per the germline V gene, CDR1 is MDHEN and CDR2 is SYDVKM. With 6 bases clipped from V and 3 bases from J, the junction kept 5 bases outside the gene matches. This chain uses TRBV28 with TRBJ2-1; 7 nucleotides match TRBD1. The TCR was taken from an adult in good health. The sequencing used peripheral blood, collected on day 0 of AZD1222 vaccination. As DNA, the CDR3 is TGTGCCAGCAGCCCGGGACAGATCTACAATGAGCAGTTCTTC. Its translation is CASSPGQIYNEQFF.